This T cell receptor beta chain was obtained from a study of graft-versus-host responses after intestinal transplantation. Study details: Every one of the recipients received anti-thymocyte globulin induction and afterwards took tacrolimus and steroids for roughly three years. Study results and caveats: Researchers found GvH clones in recipient marrow, and some showed up first in ileum or blood. Within the allografts of patients who had graft-donor T cell macrochimerism, graft-versus-host to host-versus-graft clonal ratios were high.

Profiled with immunoSEQ multiplex PCR; TCRdb holds only in-frame clones, not every one. The sample holds some 140,000 clones, 80% to 95% seen once. The germline V gene has CDR1 KGHSH and CDR2 LQKENI. The CDR3 length is 17 residues. Trimming at V came to 3 bases and at J to 1 base, leaving 5 bases not matched to a gene. Notes on this clone: Antigen: not known.

Material: unstimulated CD4+ T cells sorted from spleen or lymph node cells, obtained before intestinal transplant. The chain couples TRBV18 to TRBJ2-3; 12 nucleotides agree with TRBD2. The TCR sequence derives from a human donor who received an intestinal transplant. CDR3 protein: CASSPSTSGSGTDTQYF. CDR3 DNA: TGTGCCAGCTCACCGTCGACTAGCGGGAGTGGCACAGATACGCAGTATTTT.